The next 20 T cell receptor beta chains were all read from a single sample in a study of metastatic and nonmetastatic thyroid tumors. TCRdb re-called the PCR reads through MiXCR. The data hold 7,000 to 8,500 clones, with around a third observed a single time. Among the patients, none had received any treatment before thyroid surgery. The sample was tumor tissue. These receptors all stem from a female donor with papillary thyroid cancer or a benign thyroid nodule (not recorded which). Some clones in this sample may be carry-over from other donors' samples.

This clone was detected a few times. The chain carries TRBV6-9 and TRBJ2-7, with a tentative D call TRBD1 (6 bases). Germline assignment: CDR1 MNHGY and CDR2 SVAAGI. V lost 2 bases and J lost 6, with 11 bases in between. The CDR3 is made up of 13 amino acids. The CDR3 reads CASSYTGPGEQYF. The CDR3 DNA reads TGTGCCAGCAGTTATACAGGGCCGGGCGAGCAGTACTTC.

The chain employs TRBV28 and TRBJ2-4, with a possible D match to TRBD2 (5 bases). The germline V gene has CDR1 MDHEN and CDR2 SYDVKM. Trimming removed 5 bases from V and 1 base from J, with 12 bases in between. This CDR3 has 15 residues. CDR3 sequence reads: CASSRKSGAKNIQYF. The CDR3 DNA reads as TGTGCCAGCAGTCGGAAGTCGGGGGCCAAAAACATTCAGTACTTC.

This clone was detected a few times. V usage is TRBV6-1 and J usage is TRBJ2-7, with TRBD1 matching 12 bases. V was pared by 6 bases and J by 2 bases, with 5 bases of the junction left unmatched. The CDR3 loop spans 15 amino acids. The germline CDR1 and CDR2 sequences are MNHNS and SASEGT. CDR3 amino acids: CASRRRDRGPYEQYF. CDR3 DNA sequence: TGTGCCAGCAGACGACGGGACAGGGGGCCCTACGAGCAGTACTTC.

The chain couples TRBV6-5 to TRBJ2-3; D remains unclear. CDR3 length: 11 residues. V lost 2 bases to trimming and J lost 7 bases, with 4 bases between them. Germline CDR1 reads MNHEY; CDR2 reads SVGAGI. CDR3 DNA: TGTGCCAGCAGTTACCGCAATACGCAGTATTTT. Translated, it gives CASSYRNTQYF.

The chain uses TRBV6-1 and TRBJ2-7, with D perhaps matching TRBD2 (5 bases). This CDR3 is 13 amino acids long. The germline V gene encodes CDR1 MNHNS and CDR2 SASEGT. The V end lost 7 bases, the J end lost 3 bases, and 13 bases lay between the germline ends. The CDR3 spells CASKTSLIYEQYF. In nucleotides, the CDR3 is TGTGCCAGCAAAACTAGTCTTATCTACGAGCAGTACTTC.

This clone is categorized as medium-sized. A much larger clone lies one base from this, so it may be a read error. This sample also contains other DNA sequences that code for the same CDR3. The J gene is TRBJ2-7, the V gene TRBV4-3; maybe TRBD2 (5 bases). CDR1 and CDR2 (germline): LGHNA, YSLEER. This CDR3 has 14 residues. Trimming cost V 0 bases and J 4 bases, with 10 bases left between them. The CDR3 bases are TGCGCCAGCAGCCAAGATCTCGGGGATTACGAGCAGTACTTC. It specifies CASSQDLGDYEQYF.

This chain connects TRBV6-2 or TRBV6-3 to TRBJ2-7, with 8 bases fitting TRBD2. V lost 5 bases, J lost 0 bases, and 18 bases stayed unmatched. The CDR3 extends over 19 amino acids. Germline CDR1 MNHEY, CDR2 SVGEGT. The CDR3 protein is CASSPEPSFSGTLSYEQYF. The CDR3 coding sequence is TGTGCCAGCAGTCCCGAACCCTCTTTTAGCGGGACCCTCTCCTACGAGCAGTACTTC.

The rearrangement joins TRBV12-3 or TRBV12-4 to TRBJ2-1; D is uncertain. V was shortened by 1 base and J by 10 bases, with 8 bases between the two germline ends. This CDR3 region has 12 residues. The CDR3 spells CASSLGRREQFF. The CDR3 DNA follows: TGTGCCAGCAGTTTAGGAAGACGGGAGCAGTTCTTC.

In its sample, this clone ranks as medium-sized (0.01 to 0.1%). This clone may be a read error of a much larger clone one base away. This chain connects TRBV12-3 or TRBV12-4 to TRBJ1-2, with 7 bases aligning to TRBD1. This CDR3 contains 12 residues. The J segment lost 6 bases and the V segment lost 6 bases, leaving 4 bases of the junction unmatched. CDR3 region: CASRTGVHGYTF. CDR3 sequence (DNA): TGTGCCAGCAGAACAGGGGTGCATGGCTACACCTTC.

By its share, this clone is medium-sized. The rearrangement joins TRBV7-3 to TRBJ2-1; 7 positions agree with TRBD2. The CDR3 totals 15 residues. V was clipped by 4 bases and J by 5 bases; unmatched bases: 8. The germline V gene encodes CDR1 SGHTA and CDR2 FQGTGA. The CDR3 loop reads CASSSGASGHNEQFF. CDR3 sequence (DNA): TGTGCCAGCAGCTCTGGGGCTAGCGGACACAATGAGCAGTTCTTC. The whole variable domain, filled in from reference TRBV7-3 and TRBJ2-1, reads GAGVSQTPSNKVTEKGKYVELRCDPISGHTALYWYRQSLGQGPEFLIYFQGTGAADDSGLPNDRFFAVRPEGSVSTLKIQRTERGDSAVYLCASSSGASGHNEQFFGPGTRLTVL.

This clone came up a few times. V and J are TRBV6-4 and TRBJ2-1, with 8 bases identical to TRBD1. The CDR3 is 17 amino acids. Unmatched junction bases numbered 7, after V lost 0 bases and J lost 3 bases. Germline CDR1 reads MRHNA; CDR2 reads SNTAGT. This chain's CDR3 is CASSDSATGGNYNEQFF. The CDR3 coding sequence is TGTGCCAGCAGTGACTCCGCTACAGGGGGAAACTACAATGAGCAGTTCTTC.

The chain uses TRBV10-2 and TRBJ2-2; TRBD1 aligns across 7 bases. The CDR3 is made up of 14 amino acids. CDR1 is WSHSY, CDR2 SAAADI, per germline. V was clipped by 5 bases and J by 3 bases; unmatched bases: 3. The CDR3 is CASSTGADTGELFF. Written as DNA, the CDR3 is TGCGCCAGCAGTACAGGGGCCGACACCGGGGAGCTGTTTTTT.

This clone rates as medium-sized. The rearrangement joins TRBV4-3 to TRBJ2-7, with 10 positions matching TRBD2. Trimming cost V 1 base and J 4 bases; bases outside gene matches: 1. In germline, CDR1 is LGHNA, CDR2 YSLEER. CDR3 length: 14 amino acids. CDR3 region: CASSQGLAGYEQYF. The CDR3 DNA is TGCGCCAGCAGCCAAGGACTAGCGGGTTACGAGCAGTACTTC.

This clone was picked up a small number of times. This chain joins TRBV12-3 or TRBV12-4 and TRBJ2-2, with D hard to call. Trimming cost V 5 bases and J 4 bases, with 8 bases left between them. The CDR3 sequence is 13 residues long. CDR3 sequence reads: CASSPLPTGELFF. In DNA form, the CDR3 reads TGTGCCAGCAGTCCCCTGCCCACCGGGGAGCTGTTTTTT.

In this sample, this clone turned up once. This CDR3 reads CASNDGTSGTSHTDTQYF. CDR3 nucleotides: TGTGCCAGCAACGACGGGACTAGCGGAACAAGCCACACAGATACGCAGTATTTT. The chain links TRBV2 to TRBJ2-3, with 11 nucleotides matching TRBD2. Trimming cost V 7 bases and J 2 bases; bases outside gene matches: 14. This CDR3 contains 18 residues. Per the germline V gene, CDR1 is SNHLY and CDR2 is FYNNEI.

This clone has a handful of counts. The chain carries TRBV19 and TRBJ1-2, with unresolved D. V was trimmed by 6 bases and J by 6 bases, leaving 17 bases between them. The CDR3 has 14 residues. In germline, CDR1 is LNHDA, CDR2 SQIVND (reference sequence). The CDR3 bases are TGTGCCAGTAGCCTGGGAAATCGGTTTAATGGCTACACCTTC. Translation: CASSLGNRFNGYTF.

The chain employs TRBV4-2 and TRBJ2-1; 10 bases match TRBD2. V was clipped by 2 bases and J by 5 bases; unmatched bases: 6. The germline V gene encodes CDR1 LGHNA and CDR2 YNFKEQ. The CDR3 length is 16 residues. The CDR3 loop is CASSQTVAGGHNEQFF. CDR3 DNA: TGTGCCAGCAGCCAAACCGTAGCGGGAGGTCACAATGAGCAGTTCTTC.

The chain combines TRBV11-2 with TRBJ1-1, with a tentative D call TRBD1 (6 bases). The CDR3 is 16 residues long. CDR1 and CDR2 (germline): SGHAT, FQNNGV. The ends were cut back, 1 base at V and 0 bases at J, with 12 bases in the middle. CDR3 sequence (DNA): TGTGCCAGCAGCTTAGGAACAGGGTATATGAACACTGAAGCTTTCTTT. It is translated as CASSLGTGYMNTEAFF. The whole variable domain, remainder taken from reference TRBV11-2 and TRBJ1-1, is EAGVAQSPRYKIIEKRQSVAFWCNPISGHATLYWYQQILGQGPKLLIQFQNNGVVDDSQLPKDRFSAERLKGVDSTLKIQPAKLEDSAVYLCASSLGTGYMNTEAFFGQGTRLTVV.

The chain joins TRBV3-1 to TRBJ2-7, with D perhaps assigned TRBD1 or TRBD2 (5 bases each). From germline, CDR1 is LGHDT and CDR2 YNNKEL (reference sequence). Trimming shortened V by 2 bases and J by 2 bases, and 7 bases separated the two germline ends. The CDR3 spans 13 residues. CDR3 residues: CASSQRDAYEQYF. CDR3 in DNA: TGTGCCAGCAGCCAAAGGGACGCCTACGAGCAGTACTTC.

The rearrangement links TRBV24-1 to TRBJ2-1, with 13 bases matching TRBD2. Germline V gene lookup returns CDR1 KGHDR and CDR2 SFDVKD. This CDR3 has 16 amino acids. J was trimmed by 3 bases and V by 6 bases; bases with no gene match: 4. Written as DNA, the CDR3 is TGTGCCACCAGTCCTGGACTAGCGGGAGTCTACAATGAGCAGTTCTTC. Its protein is CATSPGLAGVYNEQFF.